This entry is about one T cell receptor beta chain. Its antigen is as yet unknown. The CDR3 contains 18 residues. Germline CDR1 is MNHNS and CDR2 is SASEGT. With 5 bases clipped from V and 7 bases from J, the junction kept 16 bases outside the gene matches. For the second PCR, which ran for roughly 6 to 11 cycles, a sample-barcoded 5' primer and a J-beta primer mix were used. At least 3 million CDR3-containing paired-end reads were obtained per sample. Via MiXCR, TCRdb re-called the 5' RACE reads, giving one row per CDR3 protein. The sample yields 550,000 to 700,000 distinct CDR3 sequences, roughly 29% seen once. These data are taken from a study of blood T cells in healthy people across ages. Broader study findings: Possibly confounding the expanded clonotype changes was the fact that donor CMV status was unknown. Across samples, TCR beta diversity tracked strongly with naive T cell percentage. Conclusively comparing naive with antigen-experienced cells was impossible with unsorted PBMCs.

The gene calls are TRBV6-1 and TRBJ2-2, with TRBD1 matching over 10 bases. The sample comprised blood. This TCR came from a woman aged 70 to 79 in good health. Written as DNA, the CDR3 is TGTGCCAGCAGTCGGCTGGCCGGGACAGGGGAACGGGGCGGGGAGCTGTTTTTT. This sequence encodes CASSRLAGTGERGGELFF.